In its sample, the clone carrying this T cell receptor (beta chain) was seen once. As yet, its antigen is unknown. Using immunoSEQ multiplex PCR, the repertoire was profiled, and TCRdb retains in-frame clones only, with some absent. The sample includes roughly 650,000 clones, about 96% of them seen just once. These data are taken from a study of shared clonotypes between healthy human individuals. Study as a whole: CD8 memory received one plate per donor, CD8 naive two, CD4 memory three and CD4 naive three.

The study, taken as a whole, reports: Clonotypes shared by all four donors outscored non-shared clonotypes in generation probability.

With 6 bases removed from V and 5 bases from J, the gap between germline ends came to 16 bases. The CDR3 extends over 14 amino acids. From germline, CDR1 is SNHLY and CDR2 FYNNEI. Splitting the CD4+ cells yielded a CD45RA+ naive subset and a CD45RA-negative memory subset. The specimen was naive CD4+ T cells sorted from blood. Subset defined: CD45RA+ positively selected. The rearrangement links TRBV2 to TRBJ2-5, with D maybe TRBD2 (6 bases). This receptor was taken from a woman in her twenties or thirties in good health. The CDR3 nucleotides are TGTGCCAGCAGGTTCGGGGGTTCGAGGGAGACCCAGTACTTC. It yields the protein CASRFGGSRETQYF.